The following is a TCR beta chain sequence with its context. Primers for the PCR totalled 60 Vbeta and 13 Jbeta. Assay used: immunoSEQ multiplex PCR; TCRdb lists only in-frame clones, some missing. The table includes some 250,000 clones, 82% detected once. The sample belongs to a study of cytomegalovirus exposure and HLA in healthy donors. The J segment lost 8 bases and the V segment lost 1 base, leaving 3 bases of the junction unmatched. The germline gives CDR1 SQVTM, CDR2 ANQGSEA. CDR3 length equals 13 residues. Material: PBMCs. The receptor's source is a middle-aged woman in good health and CMV-seropositive. The chain is built from TRBV29-1 and TRBJ1-4; 8 positions match TRBD1. The CDR3: CSVEGTGTEKLFF. The CDR3 DNA follows: TGCAGCGTTGAAGGGACAGGGACCGAAAAACTGTTTTTT. Filled out from reference TRBV29-1 and TRBJ1-4, the complete variable domain reads SAVISQKPSRDICQRGTSLTIQCQVDSQVTMMFWYRQQPGQSLTLIATANQGSEATYESGFVIDKFPISRPNLTFSTLTVSNMSPEDSSIYLCSVEGTGTEKLFFGSGTQLSVL.